Shown below are 20 T cell receptor beta chains from a single sample sequenced in a study of shared T cell receptors in the human thymus. The repertoire was sequenced with immunoSEQ multiplex PCR; TCRdb's copy has only in-frame clones and lacks some. The table includes 550,000 to 800,000 clones, approximately 85% detected once. This sample also belongs to another study, concerning human thymus T cells.

Source material: thymocytes. The receptor source for this set is a girl under three years old with a congenital heart defect.

The chain recombines TRBV14 with TRBJ1-6; D is undetermined. The CDR3 runs 19 residues. V gave up 1 base and J gave up 0 bases, with 16 bases separating them. Germline V gene lookup returns CDR1 SGHDN and CDR2 FVKESK. The chain's CDR3 is CASSQGGKFGYSYNSPLHF. The CDR3 DNA reads as TGTGCCAGCAGCCAAGGTGGAAAATTCGGGTACTCCTATAATTCACCCCTCCACTTT.

The chain recombines TRBV15 with TRBJ1-2; D is uncertain. The germline CDR1 and CDR2 sequences are LNHNV and YYDKDF (reference sequence). The V end was cut by 2 bases, the J end by 0 bases, with 4 bases between. CDR3 length: 13 amino acids. CDR3 sequence (DNA): TGTGCCACCAGCAGAATAACTAACTATGGCTACACCTTC. Protein: CATSRITNYGYTF.

The V and J genes are TRBV6-5 and TRBJ1-6, with a tentative D call TRBD1 (5 bases). The CDR3 consists of 14 residues. Deletions cut 8 bases from V and 5 bases from J, with 13 bases between. Germline CDR1 reads MNHEY; CDR2 reads SVGAGI. CDR3 region: CASRPPGHNSPLHF. CDR3 nucleotide sequence: TGTGCCAGCCGCCCGCCAGGGCATAATTCACCCCTCCACTTT.

V gene TRBV5-6 combines with J gene TRBJ2-2; TRBD1 matches at 9 bases. Trimming cost V 4 bases and J 3 bases; bases outside gene matches: 4. CDR3 length: 15 residues. Germline loops: CDR1 SGHDT, CDR2 YYEEEE. CDR3 loop: CASSQGQGDTGELFF. The CDR3, as DNA: TGTGCCAGCAGCCAGGGACAGGGCGACACCGGGGAGCTGTTTTTT.

The chain employs TRBV29-1 and TRBJ1-2; D ambiguous. CDR1 and CDR2 from the germline V gene are SQVTM and ANQGSEA. The germline V and J ends were trimmed by 2 bases and 7 bases, with 17 bases remaining between them. The CDR3 spans 14 residues. CDR3 in DNA: TGCAGCGTTGAAAGATGCCCCACTATGTTTGGCTACACCTTC. Translation: CSVERCPTMFGYTF.

V and J are TRBV27 and TRBJ2-5, with 10 bases that match TRBD1. J gave up 5 bases and V 4 bases, and 10 bases lay outside the gene matches. This CDR3 contains 16 residues. Germline V lookup: CDR1 MNHEY, CDR2 SMNVEV (reference sequence). The CDR3 DNA is TGTGCCAGCAGTTCAGACAGGGGGCAAGGCGGGGAGACCCAGTACTTC. Its translation is CASSSDRGQGGETQYF.

The J gene is TRBJ2-5, the V gene TRBV5-6; 9 bases are a match to TRBD1. This CDR3 has 16 residues. Germline V lookup: CDR1 SGHDT, CDR2 YYEEEE. V shed 7 bases and J 0 bases; nucleotides not matched to a gene: 10. CDR3 coding DNA: TGTGCCAGCCGAACTGGGGACAGGGCGTACCAAGAGACCCAGTACTTC. It translates to CASRTGDRAYQETQYF.

This clone has more than one count but fewer than ten. This sequence joins TRBV4-1 and TRBJ1-2, with 7 bases fitting TRBD1. CDR1 is MGHRA and CDR2 is YSYEKL in the germline V gene. J gave up 1 base and V 1 base, and 12 bases lay outside the gene matches. The CDR3 extends over 18 amino acids. Written as DNA, the CDR3 is TGCGCCAGCAGCCAAGGAGTAAAGGGACAGAGATTTAACTATGGCTACACCTTC. Its protein product is CASSQGVKGQRFNYGYTF.

The V and J genes are TRBV7-2 and TRBJ1-6; 7 bases match TRBD1. This CDR3 contains 18 residues. The V and J ends lost 5 bases and 3 bases, in that order; junction bases with no gene match: 13. Germline values: CDR1 SGHTA, CDR2 FQGNSA. The CDR3 DNA sequence: TGTGCCAGCAGCCTTAGAACGGACAGGCCCATCTATAATTCACCCCTCCACTTT. Its translation: CASSLRTDRPIYNSPLHF.

The rearrangement links TRBV18 to TRBJ2-3; 7 bases align to TRBD1. This CDR3 has 16 amino acids. V was pared by 7 bases and J by 2 bases, with 12 bases of the junction left unmatched. Germline CDR1 is KGHSH and CDR2 is LQKENI. CDR3 DNA sequence: TGTGCCAGCTGGCCCCCAGGGGGTCTCAACACAGATACGCAGTATTTT. It translates to CASWPPGGLNTDTQYF.

CDR3 region: CASGQRQSSNQPQHF. In DNA form, the CDR3 reads TGTGCCAGCGGACAGAGACAGAGTAGCAATCAGCCCCAGCATTTT. This chain uses TRBV6-1 with TRBJ1-5, with a possible D match to TRBD1 (6 bases). This CDR3 has 15 residues. Germline lookup yields CDR1 MNHNS and CDR2 SASEGT. Trimming pared 8 bases from V and 0 bases from J, leaving 14 bases between.

The genes are TRBV5-4 and TRBJ1-1; D is uncertain. The CDR3 loop spans 13 amino acids. CDR1 and CDR2 from the germline V gene are SGHNT and YYREEE (reference sequence). Trimming took 2 bases from V and 4 from J, leaving 9 bases between them. CDR3 DNA: TGTGCCAGCAGCTTATCCGGGATCACTGAAGCTTTCTTT. Its protein product is CASSLSGITEAFF.

This sequence joins TRBV6-6 and TRBJ2-1; 15 positions match TRBD2. CDR3 length equals 13 residues. The germline CDR1 and CDR2 sequences are MNHNY and SVGAGI (reference sequence). V lost 9 bases to trimming and J lost 9 bases; unmatched junction nucleotides: 3. This CDR3 is CASRTSGGAEQFF. CDR3 DNA: TGTGCCAGTCGGACTAGCGGGGGGGCTGAGCAGTTCTTC.

CDR3 amino acids: CATKVTGEYTF. CDR3 nucleotides: TGTGCCACCAAAGTCACTGGAGAATACACCTTC. The chain joins TRBV27 to TRBJ1-2; D call uncertain. With 10 bases removed from V and 11 bases from J, the gap between germline ends came to 17 bases. Germline assignment: CDR1 MNHEY and CDR2 SMNVEV (reference sequence). CDR3 length: 11 amino acids.

This chain links TRBV28 with TRBJ1-1, with no clear D. The CDR3 is 13 residues long. V gave up 8 bases and J gave up 1 base, with 11 bases separating them. Germline V gene data show CDR1 as MDHEN and CDR2 as SYDVKM. CDR3 residues: CASLIPGNTEAFF. CDR3 in DNA: TGTGCCAGCCTCATTCCAGGGAACACTGAAGCTTTCTTT. The variable domain in full, completed from reference TRBV28 and TRBJ1-1, reads DVKVTQSSRYLVKRTGEKVFLECVQDMDHENMFWYRQDPGLGLRLIYFSYDVKMKEKGDIPEGYSVSREKKERFSLILESASTNQTSMYLCASLIPGNTEAFFGQGTRLTVV.

The rearrangement uses TRBV7-8 and TRBJ1-4; no firm D call. CDR3 length equals 16 residues. Per the germline V gene, CDR1 is SGHVS and CDR2 is FQNEAQ. V lost 2 bases, J lost 0 bases, and 10 bases lay in between. The CDR3 here is CASSLNAAATNEKLFF. The DNA of the CDR3 is TGTGCCAGCAGCTTAAATGCCGCAGCAACTAATGAAAAACTGTTTTTT.

The chain couples TRBV29-1 to TRBJ1-5; the match to TRBD1 covers 10 bases. Germline CDR1 is SQVTM and CDR2 is ANQGSEA. This CDR3 has 14 residues. V lost 4 bases and J lost 4; bases outside the gene matches: 4. The CDR3 loop reads CSVATGGKNQPQHF. In DNA, the CDR3 is TGCAGCGTTGCGACAGGGGGCAAGAATCAGCCCCAGCATTTT.

The gene calls are TRBV15 and TRBJ2-3; 9 nucleotides match TRBD2. The CDR3 is 20 amino acids. Germline CDR1 and CDR2: LNHNV and YYDKDF (reference sequence). V dropped 0 bases and J dropped 1; count of bases not matched to a gene: 14. CDR3 sequence reads: CATSRDNGAGLAIGTDTQYF. The CDR3 nucleotides are TGTGCCACCAGCAGAGATAACGGTGCGGGACTAGCAATTGGCACAGATACGCAGTATTTT. Drawing the rest from reference TRBV15 and TRBJ2-3, the complete variable domain is DAMVIQNPRYQVTQFGKPVTLSCSQTLNHNVMYWYQQKSSQAPKLLFHYYDKDFNNEADTPDNFQSRRPNTSFCFLDIRSPGLGDTAMYLCATSRDNGAGLAIGTDTQYFGPGTRLTVL.

The chain recombines TRBV10-3 with TRBJ2-5, with D possibly matching TRBD2 (6 bases). The germline gives CDR1 ENHRY, CDR2 SYGVKD. The germline V and J ends were trimmed by 10 bases and 4 bases, with 10 bases remaining between them. This CDR3 comprises 11 residues. The CDR3 sequence is CATAEGETQYF. Written as DNA, the CDR3 is TGTGCCACCGCGGAGGGAGAGACCCAGTACTTC.

The rearrangement uses TRBV7-2 and TRBJ2-3, with 11 bases aligning to TRBD2. Looked up from germline, CDR1 is SGHTA and CDR2 is FQGNSA. This CDR3 spans 16 amino acids. The V and J ends lost 6 bases and 3 bases, in that order; junction bases with no gene match: 8. CDR3 in amino acids: CASSFSGGAVTDTQYF. CDR3 nucleotides: TGTGCCAGCAGTTTTAGCGGGGGGGCCGTTACAGATACGCAGTATTTT.